This T cell receptor beta chain emerged from a study of human T cells and chemical hapten exposure listed by TCRdb under 2021. The study in broad terms: For sensitization, 2% DPC in acetone was applied to a 2 cm by 2 cm area of upper inner arm skin. Under 30 alopecia patients gave blood for TCR sequencing at one to four time points (pre-sensitization, 2, 6 and 24 weeks). Blood was sampled from patients pre-sensitization (week 0) and at 2, 6 and about 24 weeks after DPC sensitization. The mostly female patient cohort included alopecia areata with under or over 50% scalp involvement, alopecia totalis and alopecia universalis. Patch tests used Finn chambers with 0.01% DPC on the upper back, scored after 6 days by International Contact Dermatitis Research Group standards. Weekly therapeutic DPC doses were additionally applied to the scalp of patients throughout the roughly 26-week study period. The study tracked peripheral blood TCR repertoire changes in vivo during primary and secondary sensitization to the hapten diphenylcyclopropenone (DPC) in alopecia patients. The libraries were sequenced as a pool, and the TCR yield per sample differed mostly because of small variations in library volumes within the pool.

The library was prepared using RACE. The sequencer was a NextSeq 500. During library preparation, unique molecular identifiers were attached to individual cDNA molecules so that TCRs could be counted in a quantitative, reproducible way. From each blood RNA sample, both TCR alpha and TCR beta chains were sequenced. Per the source publication's procedure: The median number of TCRs per sample was 95,638, ranging from about 20,000 to 700,000. The Decombinator software suite was used to annotate the V, J and CDR3 of the TCR reads. Every sample was subsampled to the same number of TCRs (28,000) for the PS versus PT1 abundance plots. TCRs were defined as expanded if absent before sensitization and observed at least eight times at the 2-week time point. TCRdb trimmed public reads at Q25 via fastp, called clones via MiXCR and kept in-frame beta chains. Each entry merges the rows of one CDR3 protein and shows their most common DNA and genes. It is TCRdb's table, rather than the study itself, that gives the V and J calls and clone size. This sample holds 300,000 to 450,000 distinct CDR3 sequences; nearly 5% were observed only once. 2% to 2.5% of the sample goes to the ten largest clones.

Findings and caveats that apply to the study as a whole: Patch test score correlated positively with the number of PT1 expanded TCRs, reaching significance at thresholds 8, 16 and 32 but not at 4. All patients had alopecia, a presumed autoimmune disease, so their immune response might differ from that of healthy individuals. Significantly more large CDR3 similarity clusters were formed by expanded TCRs than by pre-sensitization or healthy control sets, consistent with antigen-driven responses. The number of TCRs above 1 in 1000 frequency did not change with DPC sensitization; there was no evidence of global repertoire structure alterations. After repeated subsampling, the strength of the expansion versus patch-test correlation and the threshold at which it became significant changed.

Sample time point, as interpreted from the label and publication: patch test 1, 2 weeks after DPC sensitization. The intended sense of this specimen's treatment or condition label: therapeutic diphenylcyclopropenone sensitization with weekly scalp DPC. Blood at each patch-test visit was drawn before the patch test was applied. Patients were considered eligible if aged 18 to 70, diagnosed with alopecia and deemed suitable for DPC therapy, and patients were excluded if pregnant. Total RNA was extracted from unfractionated whole blood that had been collected in Tempus Blood RNA tubes. This clonotype was seen more than once but under ten times. Which antigen it targets is not known. The sample holds no much larger clone one base away, and base qualities are not on file. The TCR originated in a woman between 50 and 59 years old with alopecia areata. Some clones in this sample may be carry-over from other donors' samples. Sequencing used whole blood, obtained in connection with sensitization to the hapten diphenylcyclopropenone (DPC).

The CDR3 protein is CSVEDREGETEAFF. DNA sequence: TGCAGCGTTGAAGATCGCGAGGGAGAGACTGAAGCTTTCTTT. The chain uses TRBV29-1 and TRBJ1-1, with the identity of the D gene unclear. CDR1 and CDR2 are read off the germline V gene as SQVTM and ANQGSEA. A distance of 13 bases separates the germline ends of V and J, which lose 0 bases and 5 bases respectively. The CDR3 starts with the cysteine, ends with the phenylalanine, and has 14 residues. This entry keeps only the CDR3 DNA: 42 bases, framed from base 1. The variable domain in full, with residues beyond the CDR3 obtained from the reference TRBV29-1 and TRBJ1-1 genes, is SAVISQKPSRDICQRGTSLTIQCQVDSQVTMMFWYRQQPGQSLTLIATANQGSEATYESGFVIDKFPISRPNLTFSTLTVSNMSPEDSSIYLCSVEDREGETEAFFGQGTRLTVV.